The rows below give T cell receptor beta chains drawn from one sample of a study of T-cell reconstitution after alpha-beta-depleted transplantation in children. TCRdb re-analysed the PCR reads in MiXCR, keeping a single row per CDR3 protein. The repertoire has about 270,000 distinct CDR3 sequences, 9.9% of them found once; the top ten carry about a tenth. Here the sequenced sample was PBMCs from the stem cell graft donor, taken from the stem cell graft. These receptors were collected from a human donor who donated a stem cell graft to a child with SCID. Each CDR3 is given with its conserved first and last residue. The order of the fields is D gene, V gene, clone size, J gene, CDR3 protein, CDR3 DNA. The D gene is left open where the match is weak. Rows give clone size only sometimes, using once, few, many, or a class for an expanded clone.

>.|TRBV10-2|.|TRBJ1-4
CASSERQANEKLFF
TGCGCCAGCAGTGAAAGACAGGCGAATGAAAAACTGTTTTTT
>TRBD1|TRBV12-3/TRBV12-4|few|TRBJ2-7
CASTRQGSHEQYF
TGTGCCAGCACCCGACAGGGTTCCCACGAGCAGTACTTC
>TRBD1|TRBV2|many|TRBJ1-2
CASRDRTGGDYGYTF
TGTGCCAGCAGAGATAGGACAGGGGGCGACTATGGCTACACCTTC
>.|TRBV5-6|few|TRBJ1-2
CASSLALRDSSPF
TGTGCCAGCAGCTTGGCCCTTAGAGATAGCAGTCCCTTC
>.|TRBV10-3|.|TRBJ1-1
CAISDFRTNTEAFF
TGTGCCATCAGTGATTTCAGAACGAACACTGAAGCTTTCTTT
>.|TRBV12-3/TRBV12-4|.|TRBJ2-2
CASAYTGELFF
TGTGCCAGCGCGTACACCGGGGAGCTGTTTTTT
>.|TRBV5-1|.|TRBJ1-2
CASSLEGLGISGYTF
TGCGCCAGCAGCTTGGAAGGGTTAGGGATTAGCGGCTACACCTTC
>TRBD1|TRBV7-9|.|TRBJ1-1
CASSLQGALNTEAFF
TGTGCCAGCAGCTTACAGGGGGCTTTGAACACTGAAGCTTTCTTT
>TRBD2|TRBV5-1|few|TRBJ2-3
CASSLDFRGLAGPTDTQYF
TGCGCCAGCAGCTTGGATTTCCGGGGACTAGCGGGGCCCACAGATACGCAGTATTTT
>.|TRBV12-3/TRBV12-4|.|TRBJ1-2
CASSYRVSVTF
TGTGCCAGCAGCTACAGGGTTTCTGTCACCTTC
>.|TRBV6-1|.|TRBJ1-1
CASTPSLGVLVTEAFF
TGTGCCAGCACTCCCAGCTTAGGGGTGTTGGTCACTGAAGCTTTCTTT
>.|TRBV27|.|TRBJ2-2
CASSRRASGELFF
TGTGCCAGCAGCCGCAGGGCGTCCGGGGAGCTGTTTTTT
>TRBD1|TRBV7-9|few|TRBJ1-6
CASSPDRGTLNSPLHF
TGTGCCAGCAGCCCAGACAGGGGGACTCTAAATTCACCCCTCCACTTT
>.|TRBV20-1|few|TRBJ2-3
CSAARGRGRVERDTQYF
TGCAGTGCTGCCCGTGGGCGGGGCAGGGTAGAGAGGGATACGCAGTATTTT
>.|TRBV20-1|few|TRBJ2-5
CSAGGRTAETQYF
TGCAGTGCTGGGGGTCGGACCGCAGAGACCCAGTACTTC
>.|TRBV6-5|few|TRBJ1-4
CASSYPSGILGGKLFF
TGTGCCAGCAGTTACCCATCCGGGATCTTGGGGGGAAAACTGTTTTTT
>TRBD1|TRBV5-1|few|TRBJ2-3
CASSLLGQGRDTQYF
TGCGCCAGCAGCTTGTTGGGACAGGGTCGGGATACGCAGTATTTT
>.|TRBV19|.|TRBJ2-1
CASSIVWYEQFF
TGTGCCAGTAGTATAGTGTGGTACGAGCAGTTCTTC
>.|TRBV18|few|TRBJ2-3
CASSPIGPTDTQYF
TGTGCCAGCTCACCGATTGGGCCGACAGATACGCAGTATTTT
>.|TRBV20-1|few|TRBJ2-1
CSVRQNEQFF
TGCAGTGTTAGGCAAAATGAGCAGTTCTTC
>.|TRBV25-1|few|TRBJ2-5
CASSDYRSETQYF
TGTGCCAGCAGTGATTACAGGAGCGAGACCCAGTACTTC
>.|TRBV5-1|few|TRBJ2-7
CASSPWDGSYEQYF
TGCGCCAGCAGCCCATGGGACGGTTCCTACGAGCAGTACTTC
>TRBD2|TRBV9|.|TRBJ2-1
CASSVGQGGGTYNEQFF
TGTGCCAGCAGCGTAGGTCAAGGCGGGGGAACCTACAATGAGCAGTTCTTC
>TRBD2|TRBV11-2|few|TRBJ2-1
CASSLNGLAGGQSNEQFF
TGTGCCAGCAGCTTAAATGGACTAGCGGGGGGGCAGTCAAATGAGCAGTTCTTC
>.|TRBV7-2|.|TRBJ2-5
CASSLEVGRETQYF
TGTGCCAGCAGCTTAGAGGTGGGGAGAGAGACCCAGTACTTC
>.|TRBV12-3/TRBV12-4|.|TRBJ2-3
CASSLVVAADTQYF
TGTGCCAGCAGTTTGGTGGTAGCGGCAGATACGCAGTATTTT
>.|TRBV18|few|TRBJ2-7
CASSPADGEQYF
TGTGCCAGCTCACCAGCGGACGGCGAGCAGTACTTC
>TRBD1|TRBV7-2|few|TRBJ1-2
CASSVDRANYGYTF
TGTGCCAGCAGCGTCGACAGGGCAAACTATGGCTACACCTTC
>.|TRBV29-1|.|TRBJ2-7
CSVGDNHEQYF
TGCAGCGTTGGAGACAATCACGAGCAGTACTTC
>.|TRBV5-1|many|TRBJ1-5
CASSLSGELNQPQHF
TGCGCCAGCAGCTTGTCTGGGGAGTTGAATCAGCCCCAGCATTTT
>.|TRBV20-1|many|TRBJ1-2
CSARDFGARSYGYTF
TGCAGTGCTAGAGATTTTGGGGCACGGAGCTATGGCTACACCTTC
>.|TRBV5-1|once|TRBJ2-2
CASWAGLGNTGELFF
TGCGCCAGCTGGGCCGGGCTGGGCAACACCGGGGAGCTGTTTTTT
>.|TRBV27|few|TRBJ2-2
CASGDDYIPGGELFF
TGTGCCAGCGGGGACGACTACATCCCCGGCGGGGAGCTGTTTTTT